Shown below are 25 T cell receptor beta chains from a single sample sequenced in a study of OX40 agonist ivuxolimab in advanced cancers. The library was made by the immunoSEQ multiplex PCR assay. Drawn from immuneACCESS, this table holds only the in-frame rearrangements with V and J called that TCRdb kept. Clones are partly lost; checked studies trace under half to an unresolved V gene and leave the rest unexplained. Recorded for this sample are about 43,000 clones; around 85% of them occurred a single time. The ten largest clones represent around 14% of the sample. The sample consisted of CD4+ or CD8+ T cells sorted from blood, taken in a trial of the OX40 agonist ivuxolimab. These receptors came from an adult with an advanced solid tumor such as melanoma, head and neck, liver or kidney cancer.

V and J are TRBV7-6 and TRBJ2-5; tentatively, D is TRBD2 (5 bases). From germline, CDR1 is SGHVS and CDR2 FNYEAQ. Trimming left V 1 base short and J 2 bases short, with 17 bases between. There are 17 residues in the CDR3. The CDR3 sequence is CASSLVLGFRGQETQYF. DNA for the CDR3: TGTGCCAGCAGCTTAGTATTGGGATTCCGGGGACAAGAGACCCAGTACTTC.

The V call is TRBV5-1, the J call TRBJ1-4, with 11 bases identical to TRBD1. Germline V lookup: CDR1 SGHRS, CDR2 YFSETQ. After removal of 5 bases from V and 8 bases from J, the junction contained 8 bases not matched to a gene. This CDR3 is 15 amino acids long. The CDR3 DNA reads as TGCGCCAGCAGAGGACAGGGGGCTGTAGGGGAAAAACTGTTTTTT. Its translation is CASRGQGAVGEKLFF.

This chain uses TRBV5-1 with TRBJ2-5, with D hard to call. Germline V gives CDR1 SGHRS, CDR2 YFSETQ. CDR3 length equals 13 residues. The V end lost 4 bases, the J end lost 5 bases, and 12 bases lay between the germline ends. The CDR3 region is CASSHPGQETQYF. The DNA for the CDR3 is TGCGCCAGCAGCCACCCGGGTCAGGAGACCCAGTACTTC.

In this sample, this clone turned up a few times. The V call is TRBV10-1, the J call TRBJ1-3; maybe TRBD1 (5 bases). Germline lookup yields CDR1 WNHNN and CDR2 SYGVQD (reference sequence). This CDR3 has 12 amino acids. CDR3 in amino acids: CPRGRGGNTIYF. CDR3 sequence (DNA): TGCCCACGGGGTAGGGGTGGAAACACCATATATTTT.

The gene calls are TRBV2 and TRBJ2-7, with TRBD1 matching 8 bases. CDR1 and CDR2 from the germline V gene are SNHLY and FYNNEI. The trim removed 8 bases at V and 6 bases at J, leaving 12 bases unmatched. The CDR3 is made up of 14 amino acids. CDR3 sequence reads: CASGQDRVPIEQYF. CDR3 DNA sequence: TGTGCCAGCGGCCAGGACAGGGTACCTATCGAGCAGTACTTC.

This clone was recorded only once. The J gene is TRBJ2-1, the V gene TRBV19; maybe TRBD2 (5 bases). This CDR3 is 13 amino acids long. Trimming stripped 2 bases from V and 6 bases from J, with 8 bases between. CDR1 LNHDA and CDR2 SQIVND come from the germline V gene (reference sequence). Written as DNA, the CDR3 is TGTGCCAGTAGTATACCGGGATTCAATGAGCAGTTCTTC. This sequence encodes CASSIPGFNEQFF.

The chain uses TRBV27 and TRBJ2-1; the D gene is possibly TRBD2 (7 bases). Germline values: CDR1 MNHEY, CDR2 SMNVEV (reference sequence). V lost 4 bases, J lost 2 bases, and 18 bases lay in between. The CDR3 has 17 residues. CDR3 bases: TGTGCCAGCAGTTCCACCGTCGGGGGGCTCCCCTACAATGAGCAGTTCTTC. As protein: CASSSTVGGLPYNEQFF.

The rearrangement uses TRBV7-9 and TRBJ2-1, with D hard to call. V lost 4 bases to trimming and J lost 4 bases, with 17 bases between them. CDR1 is SEHNR and CDR2 is FQNEAQ in the germline V gene (reference sequence). The CDR3 sequence is 16 residues long. CDR3 bases: TGTGCCAGCAGCTCACCAAAACCTGACATATACAATGAGCAGTTCTTC. Amino acid sequence: CASSSPKPDIYNEQFF.

The genes are TRBV4-3 and TRBJ2-1; a possible D gene is TRBD1 (5 bases). The CDR3 length is 18 residues. The ends were cut back, 0 bases at V and 5 bases at J, with 20 bases in the middle. Per the germline V gene, CDR1 is LGHNA and CDR2 is YSLEER. The CDR3 is CASSQDQGRSYINNEQFF. CDR3 DNA: TGCGCCAGCAGCCAAGATCAGGGCAGGTCCTATATCAACAATGAGCAGTTCTTC.

The chain uses TRBV11-3 and TRBJ2-5, with D possibly matching TRBD2 (5 bases). The CDR3 sequence is 13 residues long. The germline gives CDR1 SGHNT, CDR2 YENEEA. Trimming removed 3 bases from V and 5 bases from J, with 10 bases in between. The CDR3 DNA sequence: TGTGCCAGCAGCTTGGAGGCATCGGAGACCCAGTACTTC. Its protein is CASSLEASETQYF.

This chain's CDR3 is CASSMTGTPTDTQYF. Here the CDR3 DNA reads TGTGCCAGTAGTATGACAGGGACCCCCACAGATACGCAGTATTTT. This chain links TRBV19 with TRBJ2-3, with 7 bases aligning to TRBD1. This CDR3 has 15 amino acids. Trimming at V came to 3 bases and at J to 2 bases, leaving 5 bases not matched to a gene. Per germline, CDR1 LNHDA and CDR2 SQIVND (reference sequence).

J is TRBJ2-1 and V is TRBV19, with 10 bases lining up with TRBD2. The CDR3 is 14 residues long. Trimming took 2 bases from V and 7 from J; bases not matched to a gene: 2. The germline CDR1 and CDR2 sequences are LNHDA and SQIVND (reference sequence). CDR3 nucleotide sequence: TGTGCCAGTAGTATAAGGACTAGCGGTAATGAGCAGTTCTTC. Its protein is CASSIRTSGNEQFF. The variable domain in full, with the rest retrieved from reference TRBV19 and TRBJ2-1, is DGGITQSPKYLFRKEGQNVTLSCEQNLNHDAMYWYRQDPGQGLRLIYYSQIVNDFQKGDIAEGYSVSREKKESFPLTVTSAQKNPTAFYLCASSIRTSGNEQFFGPGTRLTVL.

The V gene is TRBV4-1, the J gene TRBJ1-1, with TRBD1 as a possible D gene (6 bases). The germline CDR1 and CDR2 sequences are MGHRA and YSYEKL. The CDR3 is 15 amino acids. Trimming pared 0 bases from V and 0 bases from J, leaving 8 bases between. CDR3 nucleotide sequence: TGCGCCAGCAGCCAAGAGAGGGGGATGAACACTGAAGCTTTCTTT. It is translated as CASSQERGMNTEAFF.

The chain carries TRBV7-6 and TRBJ2-1; 7 bases fit TRBD2. The length of the CDR3 is 12 residues. The J segment lost 9 bases and the V segment lost 4 bases, leaving 3 bases of the junction unmatched. Germline values: CDR1 SGHVS, CDR2 FNYEAQ. CDR3 region: CASSSGGGEQFF. The CDR3 DNA reads TGTGCCAGCAGCTCGGGAGGTGGTGAGCAGTTCTTC.

The chain is built from TRBV4-3 and TRBJ2-7; 9 bases align to TRBD2. Germline V gene data show CDR1 as LGHNA and CDR2 as YSLEER. The J segment lost 6 bases and the V segment lost 0 bases, leaving 9 bases of the junction unmatched. The CDR3 spans 16 residues. The chain's CDR3 is CASSQDRTGAGGEQYF. For the CDR3, the DNA is TGCGCCAGCAGCCAAGATCGAACCGGAGCGGGAGGCGAGCAGTACTTC.

V is TRBV27 and J is TRBJ1-3; the D is unclear. The germline V gene encodes CDR1 MNHEY and CDR2 SMNVEV (reference sequence). The CDR3 totals 14 residues. V was trimmed by 5 bases and J by 7 bases, leaving 15 bases between them. The CDR3 protein is CASSPREYSNTIYF. DNA of the CDR3: TGTGCCAGCAGTCCCCGTGAATATAGTAACACCATATATTTT.

This rearrangement joins TRBV29-1 to TRBJ2-6; TRBD2 aligns across 7 bases. This CDR3 region has 14 residues. Germline lookup yields CDR1 SQVTM and CDR2 ANQGSEA. Unmatched junction bases numbered 3, after V lost 7 bases and J lost 0 bases. The CDR3 DNA reads TGCAGCGCCGGCGGGGGCTCTGGGGCCAACGTCCTGACTTTC. Its protein product is CSAGGGSGANVLTF.

This clone was counted only a few times. This chain links TRBV6-1 with TRBJ1-4; no firm D call. The germline V gene has CDR1 MNHNS and CDR2 SASEGT. Trimming removed 2 bases from V and 5 bases from J, with 9 bases in between. The CDR3 is 14 residues long. The CDR3 loop is CASSEWLNNEKLFF. The CDR3 DNA follows: TGTGCCAGCAGTGAATGGCTCAACAATGAAAAACTGTTTTTT.

This sequence joins TRBV7-9 and TRBJ1-4; possible D gene TRBD1, 5 bases. The CDR3 is 12 residues long. Germline CDR1 SEHNR, CDR2 FQNEAQ (reference sequence). Trimming shortened V by 6 bases and J by 6 bases, and 8 bases separated the two germline ends. The CDR3 DNA follows: TGTGCCAGCAGGGCGGGGGATGAAAAACTGTTTTTT. It yields the protein CASRAGDEKLFF.

The CDR3 bases are TGTGCCAGCAGTTCCGGGACCTTCTACGAGCAGTACTTC. Its protein product is CASSSGTFYEQYF. V and J are TRBV27 and TRBJ2-7, with D perhaps being TRBD1 or TRBD2 (5 bases each). The V end was cut by 4 bases, the J end by 3 bases, with 10 bases between. The CDR3 extends over 13 amino acids. CDR1 and CDR2 (germline): MNHEY, SMNVEV (reference sequence).

V usage is TRBV28 and J usage is TRBJ2-2; the D is unclear. Germline lookup yields CDR1 MDHEN and CDR2 SYDVKM. The germline V and J ends were trimmed by 5 bases and 2 bases, with 9 bases remaining between them. The CDR3 loop spans 14 amino acids. CDR3 nucleotides: TGTGCCAGCAGTCCCTCAGTTAACACCGGGGAGCTGTTTTTT. As protein: CASSPSVNTGELFF.

The chain uses TRBV15 and TRBJ2-5; 8 nucleotides agree with TRBD1. The germline CDR1 and CDR2 sequences are LNHNV and YYDKDF (reference sequence). V shed 2 bases, J shed 4 bases, and the junction held 6 bases outside the gene matches. The CDR3 loop spans 15 amino acids. In nucleotides, the CDR3 is TGTGCCACCAGCAGAACCGGGACAGGTCTAGAGACCCAGTACTTC. This encodes CATSRTGTGLETQYF.

The V call is TRBV14, the J call TRBJ2-6; no clear D. The CDR3 covers 13 residues. The V gene lost 8 bases and the J gene lost 1 base, with 6 bases spanning the gap. Germline V lookup: CDR1 SGHDN, CDR2 FVKESK. The CDR3 DNA reads as TGTGCCAGCTGCCCATCTGGGGCCAACGTCCTGACTTTC. This gives the protein CASCPSGANVLTF.

The rearrangement joins TRBV6-5 to TRBJ2-5; D is possibly TRBD1 or TRBD2 (6 bases each). This CDR3 spans 14 amino acids. V was clipped by 2 bases and J by 5 bases, with 12 bases between them. Germline loops: CDR1 MNHEY, CDR2 SVGAGI. Here the CDR3 reads CASSYGGLGETQYF. CDR3 bases: TGTGCCAGCAGTTACGGGGGGCTGGGGGAGACCCAGTACTTC.

This clone was picked up one time. The chain carries TRBV6-1 and TRBJ2-7; D unclear. The V gene lost 0 bases and the J gene lost 1 base, with 7 bases spanning the gap. The CDR3 contains 14 residues. From germline, CDR1 is MNHNS and CDR2 SASEGT. The CDR3 DNA reads as TGTGCCAGCAGTGAAGCTGCAGTTTCCTACGAGCAGTACGTC. It codes for CASSEAAVSYEQYV.